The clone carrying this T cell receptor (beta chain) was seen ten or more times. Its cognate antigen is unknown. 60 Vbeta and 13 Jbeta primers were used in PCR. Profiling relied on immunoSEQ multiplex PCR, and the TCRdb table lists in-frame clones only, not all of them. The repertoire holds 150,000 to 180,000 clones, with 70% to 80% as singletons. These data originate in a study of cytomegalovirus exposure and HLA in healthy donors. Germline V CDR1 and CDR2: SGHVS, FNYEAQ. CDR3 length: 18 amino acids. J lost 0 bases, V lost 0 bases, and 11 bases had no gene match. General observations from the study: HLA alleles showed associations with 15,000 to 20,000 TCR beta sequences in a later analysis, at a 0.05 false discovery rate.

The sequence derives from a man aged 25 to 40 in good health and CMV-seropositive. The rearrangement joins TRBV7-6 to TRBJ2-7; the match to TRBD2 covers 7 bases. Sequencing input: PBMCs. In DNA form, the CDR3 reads TGTGCCAGCAGCTTAGCAGCGGCTGCGGGAGTAAGCTCCTACGAGCAGTACTTC. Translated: CASSLAAAAGVSSYEQYF.